Presented here are 20 T cell receptor beta chains from one specimen sequenced in a study of T-cell memory formation after mild COVID-19. TCRdb used MiXCR to reprocess the 5' RACE reads, holding one entry per CDR3 protein. This table has fewer than 50,000 distinct CDR3 sequences, approximately 6.8% appearing once. Sequenced material: PBMCs or a T cell subset sorted from them (not recorded which). The receptors shown here come from a man aged 18 to 35 who had mild COVID-19 (a few samples of this study predate the infection). Cell type and time point are not known.

This clonotype was seen more than once but under ten times. The chain is built from TRBV7-9 and TRBJ1-1, with unresolved D. V lost 5 bases, J lost 1 base, and 17 bases lay in between. Looked up from germline, CDR1 is SEHNR and CDR2 is FQNEAQ (reference sequence). This CDR3 region has 16 residues. Here the CDR3 DNA reads TGTGCCAGCAGCCCCGGACTCTGGGATCAGAACACTGAAGCTTTCTTT. This gives the protein CASSPGLWDQNTEAFF.

This clonotype was seen a few times. The genes are TRBV5-1 and TRBJ1-3, with D unresolved. This CDR3 comprises 14 residues. V lost 2 bases and J 0 bases, leaving 6 bases between the germline ends. The germline V gene encodes CDR1 SGHRS and CDR2 YFSETQ. DNA for the CDR3: TGCGCCAGCAGCTTAAGGGACTCTGGAAACACCATATATTTT. It encodes CASSLRDSGNTIYF.

Many counts were recorded for this clonotype. J is TRBJ2-5 and V is TRBV5-1; D is possibly TRBD2 (5 bases). The V gene's germline CDR1 is SGHRS and CDR2 YFSETQ. The germline V and J ends were trimmed by 1 base and 3 bases, with 7 bases remaining between them. CDR3 length: 13 amino acids. The CDR3 spells CASSLSGEETQYF. The DNA for the CDR3 is TGCGCCAGCAGCTTGTCCGGGGAAGAGACCCAGTACTTC.

This clonotype showed up just a few times. DNA for the CDR3: TGCGCCAGCAGCCGGGGACAGGGTGGAGAAGAGACCCAGTACTTC. It encodes CASSRGQGGEETQYF. This chain links TRBV4-1 with TRBJ2-5; 9 bases match TRBD1. Germline values: CDR1 MGHRA, CDR2 YSYEKL. The CDR3 consists of 15 residues. Unmatched junction bases numbered 6, after V lost 4 bases and J lost 3 bases.

This clonotype was seen a few times. The chain links TRBV12-3 or TRBV12-4 to TRBJ2-1, with 9 positions matching TRBD2. CDR3 size: 16 residues. Germline trimming cut 8 bases from V and 8 bases from J; bases unmatched to any gene: 16. The CDR3 protein is CASHWGTPGTSHEQFF. DNA for the CDR3: TGTGCCAGCCACTGGGGGACGCCCGGGACTAGCCATGAGCAGTTCTTC.

The chain links TRBV7-8 to TRBJ1-1, with D tentatively TRBD1 (5 bases). Germline CDR1 is SGHVS and CDR2 is FQNEAQ. Trimming took off 2 bases at V and 8 bases at J, with 15 bases between the two ends. The CDR3 contains 14 residues. The CDR3 DNA sequence: TGTGCCAGCAGCTTACGGGCAGGGTATGCCGAAGCTTTCTTT. Translating gives CASSLRAGYAEAFF.

The V gene is TRBV7-9, the J gene TRBJ1-6; no clear D gene. Trimming shortened V by 5 bases and J by 9 bases, and 11 bases separated the two germline ends. The CDR3 has 13 amino acids. The germline V gene encodes CDR1 SEHNR and CDR2 FQNEAQ (reference sequence). In DNA form, the CDR3 reads TGTGCCAGCAGCACGGGCCCAAGTTCACCCCTCCACTTT. Translation: CASSTGPSSPLHF.

This clonotype showed up many times. V and J are TRBV7-2 and TRBJ2-3; 8 positions match TRBD2. V lost 1 base, J lost 5 bases, and 11 bases stayed unmatched. The CDR3 has 17 amino acids. The germline V gene encodes CDR1 SGHTA and CDR2 FQGNSA. CDR3 region: CASSLVLSGGPGDTQYF. The CDR3 region has the DNA TGTGCCAGCAGCTTAGTTCTGTCGGGGGGGCCAGGAGATACGCAGTATTTT.

This clonotype turned up a few times. This rearrangement joins TRBV20-1 to TRBJ2-5; maybe TRBD1 (5 bases). Germline CDR1 DFQATT, CDR2 SNEGSKA (reference sequence). The length of the CDR3 is 16 residues. V shed 4 bases and J shed 4 bases, with 22 bases lying between them. The CDR3 here is CSATPLDSKGRETQYF. As DNA, the CDR3 is TGCAGTGCTACCCCGCTTGACTCCAAGGGGCGAGAGACCCAGTACTTC.

This clonotype was found a few times. The J gene is TRBJ2-3, the V gene TRBV5-5, with D hard to call. This CDR3 region has 11 residues. Germline CDR1 is SGHKS and CDR2 is YYEKEE (reference sequence). V was trimmed by 5 bases and J by 9 bases, leaving 10 bases between them. The CDR3 region has the DNA TGTGCCAGCAGAACGGGCAGGACGCAGTATTTT. As protein: CASRTGRTQYF.

The chain joins TRBV5-1 to TRBJ1-2; D uncertain. In germline, CDR1 is SGHRS, CDR2 YFSETQ. This CDR3 is 13 amino acids long. V lost 0 bases and J lost 7, with 10 bases in between. This CDR3 is CASSLGGDSGYTF. The CDR3 DNA reads as TGCGCCAGCAGCTTGGGAGGTGATTCTGGCTACACCTTC.

This clonotype is termed medium-sized. The rearrangement joins TRBV5-1 to TRBJ2-5; D may be TRBD1 or TRBD2 (5 bases each). The CDR3 has 15 amino acids. Germline V CDR1 and CDR2: SGHRS, YFSETQ. Trimming pared 0 bases from V and 1 base from J, leaving 10 bases between. The CDR3 protein is CASSLAGTSQETQYF. The CDR3, as DNA: TGCGCCAGCAGCTTGGCGGGGACGTCCCAAGAGACCCAGTACTTC. Full variable domain (remainder filled in from reference TRBV5-1 and TRBJ2-5): KAGVTQTPRYLIKTRGQQVTLSCSPISGHRSVSWYQQTPGQGLQFLFEYFSETQRNKGNFPGRFSGRQFSNSRSEMNVSTLELGDSALYLCASSLAGTSQETQYFGPGTRLLVL.

The chain links TRBV12-5 to TRBJ1-1, with D perhaps matching TRBD1 (6 bases). The CDR3 is 13 residues long. The V end lost 3 bases, the J end lost 4 bases, and 9 bases lay between the germline ends. CDR1 is LGHNT, CDR2 FRNRAP, per germline. The CDR3 here is CASGFEGGTEAFF. The CDR3 nucleotides read TGTGCTAGTGGTTTCGAAGGGGGCACTGAAGCTTTCTTT.

There are a few counts of this clonotype. The chain recombines TRBV29-1 with TRBJ2-1, with D possibly matching TRBD1 (6 bases). The germline V gene encodes CDR1 SQVTM and CDR2 ANQGSEA. The ends were cut back, 6 bases at V and 6 bases at J, with 12 bases in the middle. The CDR3 totals 12 residues. The CDR3 loop is CSVYRVANEQFF. CDR3 in DNA: TGCAGCGTCTACAGGGTTGCCAATGAGCAGTTCTTC.

V is TRBV19 and J is TRBJ2-3; D unclear. The germline gives CDR1 LNHDA, CDR2 SQIVND (reference sequence). This CDR3 is built from 14 residues. V was shortened by 5 bases and J by 5 bases, with 14 bases between the two germline ends. CDR3 nucleotide sequence: TGTGCCAGTAGTCCTCCGGGCCGACGAGATACGCAGTATTTT. This sequence encodes CASSPPGRRDTQYF.

This clonotype has more than one count but fewer than ten. The chain couples TRBV3-1 to TRBJ2-7; 12 bases match TRBD2. The CDR3 is 15 residues long. Losses at the gene ends were 4 bases for V and 2 bases for J; bases not matched to a gene: 3. Germline V CDR1 and CDR2: LGHDT, YNNKEL (reference sequence). The CDR3 DNA is TGTGCCAGCAGCCCCCGGACTAGCGGGGCCTACGAGCAGTACTTC. It is translated as CASSPRTSGAYEQYF.

This clonotype appeared a few times. The chain uses TRBV6-5 and TRBJ1-2; D unresolved. The CDR3 has 13 amino acids. V shed 2 bases and J shed 5 bases, with 9 bases lying between them. Germline CDR1 MNHEY, CDR2 SVGAGI. The CDR3 loop reads CASSYLGIYGYTF. The CDR3, as DNA: TGTGCCAGCAGTTACCTAGGGATTTATGGCTACACCTTC.

The chain has TRBV5-1 and TRBJ1-1; D is possibly TRBD1 (6 bases). The germline gives CDR1 SGHRS, CDR2 YFSETQ. The germline V and J ends were trimmed by 5 bases and 0 bases, with 8 bases remaining between them. CDR3 size: 13 residues. The CDR3 DNA sequence: TGCGCCAGCAGTGACAGGCTGAACACTGAAGCTTTCTTT. Its protein product is CASSDRLNTEAFF.

This clonotype was seen a few times. The CDR3 DNA follows: TGTGCCATCAGTGTGGACAGGGGAAACACTGAAGCTTTCTTT. Its protein product is CAISVDRGNTEAFF. The chain combines TRBV10-3 with TRBJ1-1, with 9 bases that match TRBD1. This CDR3 has 14 amino acids. In germline, CDR1 is ENHRY, CDR2 SYGVKD. Trimming at V came to 4 bases and at J to 2 bases, leaving 2 bases not matched to a gene.

This clonotype has a handful of counts. The rearrangement links TRBV10-3 to TRBJ1-2; D is perhaps TRBD1 (5 bases). Germline V gene data show CDR1 as ENHRY and CDR2 as SYGVKD. CDR3 length: 15 residues. The V end was cut by 2 bases, the J end by 3 bases, with 13 bases between. This CDR3 is CAISEGGRADYGYTF. The CDR3 nucleotides read TGTGCCATCAGTGAGGGGGGTAGGGCCGACTATGGCTACACCTTC.